Detailed here is one T cell receptor (beta chain). Its antigen remains unidentified. Looked up from germline, CDR1 is SQVTM and CDR2 is ANQGSEA. This CDR3 spans 13 amino acids. The data stem from a study of T cells expressing NK-cell markers. One entry per CDR3 protein, without DNA, is what TCRdb gives after re-calling the 5' RACE reads. This specimen shows some 600,000 distinct CDR3 sequences; the ten leading clones hold approximately 4%. Study outcomes and limitations: NKG2C+ dominant clonotypes from 6 or 7 donors made up roughly 1.0-7.0% of CD8+ T cells.

This TCR was recovered from a man aged 18 to 30 in good health. The chain has TRBV29-1 and TRBJ2-7; TCRdb designates TRBD1, a call that cannot be tested without DNA. Sequencing input: blood T cells: a sorted CD56 or NKG2C T cell subset, CD4+ or CD8+ T cells, or bulk PBMC T cells (not recorded which). CDR3 in amino acids: CSATDSTGNEQYF.